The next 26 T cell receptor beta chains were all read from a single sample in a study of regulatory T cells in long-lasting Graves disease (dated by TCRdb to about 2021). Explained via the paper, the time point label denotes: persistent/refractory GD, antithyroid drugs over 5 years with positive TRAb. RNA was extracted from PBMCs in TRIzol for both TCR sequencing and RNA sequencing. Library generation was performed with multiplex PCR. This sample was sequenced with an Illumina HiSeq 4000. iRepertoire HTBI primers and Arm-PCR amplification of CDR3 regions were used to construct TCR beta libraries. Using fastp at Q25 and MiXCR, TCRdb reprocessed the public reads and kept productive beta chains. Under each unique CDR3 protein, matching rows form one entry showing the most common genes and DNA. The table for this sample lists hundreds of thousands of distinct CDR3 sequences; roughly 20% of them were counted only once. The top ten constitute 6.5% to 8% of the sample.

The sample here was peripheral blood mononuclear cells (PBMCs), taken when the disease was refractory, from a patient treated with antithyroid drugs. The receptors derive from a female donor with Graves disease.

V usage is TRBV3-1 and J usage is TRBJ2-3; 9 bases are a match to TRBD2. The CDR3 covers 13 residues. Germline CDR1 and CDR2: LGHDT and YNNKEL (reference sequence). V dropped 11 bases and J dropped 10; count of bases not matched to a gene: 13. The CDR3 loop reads CACSWVAGEAQYF. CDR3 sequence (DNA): TGTGCCTGCTCGTGGGTAGCGGGAGAGGCGCAGTATTTT.

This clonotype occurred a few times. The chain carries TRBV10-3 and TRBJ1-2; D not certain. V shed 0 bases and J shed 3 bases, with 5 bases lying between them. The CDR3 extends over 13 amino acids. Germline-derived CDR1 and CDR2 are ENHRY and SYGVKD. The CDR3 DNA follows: TGTGCCATCAGTGAGTCAGGCGACTATGGCTACACCTTC. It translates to CAISESGDYGYTF.

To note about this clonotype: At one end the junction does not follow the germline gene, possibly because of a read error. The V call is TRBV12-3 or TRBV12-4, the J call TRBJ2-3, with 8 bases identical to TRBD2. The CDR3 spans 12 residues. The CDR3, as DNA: TGTGCCAGCAGTTTTACGGCGGGAGGCAGGGATTTT. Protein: CASSFTAGGRDF.

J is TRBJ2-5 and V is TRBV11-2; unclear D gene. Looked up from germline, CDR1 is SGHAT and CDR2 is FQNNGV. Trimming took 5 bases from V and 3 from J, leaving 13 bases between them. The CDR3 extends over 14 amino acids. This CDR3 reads CASSPPFWEETQYF. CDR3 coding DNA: TGTGCCAGCAGCCCACCGTTTTGGGAAGAGACCCAGTACTTC.

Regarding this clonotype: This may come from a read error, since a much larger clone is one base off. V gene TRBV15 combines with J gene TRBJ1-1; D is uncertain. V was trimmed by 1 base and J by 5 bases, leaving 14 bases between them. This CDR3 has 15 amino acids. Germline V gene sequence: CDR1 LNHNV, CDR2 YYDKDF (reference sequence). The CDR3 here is CATSRGLAGRTEAFF. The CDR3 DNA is TGTGCCACCAGCAGAGGTCTAGCCGGGAGGACTGAAGCTTTCTTT.

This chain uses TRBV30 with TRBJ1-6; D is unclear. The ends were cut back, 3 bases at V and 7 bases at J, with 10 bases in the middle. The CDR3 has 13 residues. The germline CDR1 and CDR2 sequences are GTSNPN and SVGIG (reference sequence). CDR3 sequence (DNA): TGTGCCTGGAGGGATAGTACCAATTCACCCCTCCACTTT. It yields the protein CAWRDSTNSPLHF.

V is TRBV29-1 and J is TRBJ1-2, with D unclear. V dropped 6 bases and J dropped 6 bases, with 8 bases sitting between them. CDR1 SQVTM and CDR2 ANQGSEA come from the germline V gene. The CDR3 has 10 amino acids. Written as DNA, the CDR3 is TGCAGCGTCTGGAAGGATGGCTACACCTTC. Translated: CSVWKDGYTF.

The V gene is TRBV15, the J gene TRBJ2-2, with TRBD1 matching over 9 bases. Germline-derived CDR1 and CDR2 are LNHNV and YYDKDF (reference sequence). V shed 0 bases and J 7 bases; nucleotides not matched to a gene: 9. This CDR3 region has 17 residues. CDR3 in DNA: TGTGCCACCAGCAGAGATCCGGGGACAGGGCCCCACGGGGAGCTGTTTTTT. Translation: CATSRDPGTGPHGELFF.

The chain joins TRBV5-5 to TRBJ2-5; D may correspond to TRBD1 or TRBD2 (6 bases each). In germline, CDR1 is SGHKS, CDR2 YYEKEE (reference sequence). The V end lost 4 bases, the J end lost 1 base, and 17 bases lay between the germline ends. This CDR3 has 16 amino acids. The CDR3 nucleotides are TGTGCCAGCAGCCACCCACCAACGGGGGCCCAAGAGACCCAGTACTTC. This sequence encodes CASSHPPTGAQETQYF.

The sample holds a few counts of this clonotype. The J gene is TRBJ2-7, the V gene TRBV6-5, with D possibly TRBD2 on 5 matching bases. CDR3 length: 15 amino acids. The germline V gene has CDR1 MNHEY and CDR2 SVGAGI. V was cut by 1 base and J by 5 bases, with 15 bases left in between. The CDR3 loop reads CASSYLRDVGNEQYF. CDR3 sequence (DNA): TGTGCCAGCAGTTACTTACGGGATGTCGGGAACGAGCAGTACTTC.

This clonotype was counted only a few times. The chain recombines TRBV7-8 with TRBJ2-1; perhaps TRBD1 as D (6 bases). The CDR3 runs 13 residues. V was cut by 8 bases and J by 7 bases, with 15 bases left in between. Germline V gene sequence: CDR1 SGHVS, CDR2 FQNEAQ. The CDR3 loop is CASSGEGENEQFF. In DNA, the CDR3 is TGTGCCAGCTCCGGTGAGGGGGAAAATGAGCAGTTCTTC.

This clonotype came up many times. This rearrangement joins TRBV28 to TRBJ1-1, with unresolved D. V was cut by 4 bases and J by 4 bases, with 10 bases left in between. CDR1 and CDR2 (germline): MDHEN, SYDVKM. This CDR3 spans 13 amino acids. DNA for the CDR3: TGTGCCAGCAGTTCGGACTGGAGCACTGAAGCTTTCTTT. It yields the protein CASSSDWSTEAFF. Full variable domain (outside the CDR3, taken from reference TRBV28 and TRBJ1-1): DVKVTQSSRYLVKRTGEKVFLECVQDMDHENMFWYRQDPGLGLRLIYFSYDVKMKEKGDIPEGYSVSREKKERFSLILESASTNQTSMYLCASSSDWSTEAFFGQGTRLTVV.

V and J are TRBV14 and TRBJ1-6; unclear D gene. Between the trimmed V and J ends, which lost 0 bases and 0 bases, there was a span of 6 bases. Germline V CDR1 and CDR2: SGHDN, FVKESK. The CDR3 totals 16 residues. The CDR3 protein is CASSQERSSYNSPLHF. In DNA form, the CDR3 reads TGTGCCAGCAGCCAAGAGCGGAGCTCCTATAATTCACCCCTCCACTTT. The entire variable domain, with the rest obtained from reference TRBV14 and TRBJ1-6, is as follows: EAGVTQFPSHSVIEKGQTVTLRCDPISGHDNLYWYRRVMGKEIKFLLHFVKESKQDESGMPNNRFLAERTGGTYSTLKVQPAELEDSGVYFCASSQERSSYNSPLHFGNGTRLTVT.

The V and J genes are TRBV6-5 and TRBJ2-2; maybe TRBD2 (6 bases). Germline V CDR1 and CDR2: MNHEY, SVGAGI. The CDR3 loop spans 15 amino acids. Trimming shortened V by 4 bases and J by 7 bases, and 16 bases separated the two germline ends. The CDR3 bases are TGTGCCAGCAGTTCCCCCGGCGGGGCCGGCGGGGAGCTGTTTTTT. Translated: CASSSPGGAGGELFF.

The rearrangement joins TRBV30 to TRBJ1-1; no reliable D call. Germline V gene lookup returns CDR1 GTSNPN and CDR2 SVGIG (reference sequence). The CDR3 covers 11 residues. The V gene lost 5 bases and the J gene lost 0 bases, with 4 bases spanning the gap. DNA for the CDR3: TGTGCCTGGGGATTGAACACTGAAGCTTTCTTT. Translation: CAWGLNTEAFF.

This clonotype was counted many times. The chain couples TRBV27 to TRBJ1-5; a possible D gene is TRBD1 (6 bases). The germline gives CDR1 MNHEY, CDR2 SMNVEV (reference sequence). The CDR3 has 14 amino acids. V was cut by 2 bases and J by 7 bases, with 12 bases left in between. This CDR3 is CASSLGGHGQPQHF. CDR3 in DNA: TGTGCCAGCAGTTTAGGGGGGCACGGGCAGCCCCAGCATTTT.

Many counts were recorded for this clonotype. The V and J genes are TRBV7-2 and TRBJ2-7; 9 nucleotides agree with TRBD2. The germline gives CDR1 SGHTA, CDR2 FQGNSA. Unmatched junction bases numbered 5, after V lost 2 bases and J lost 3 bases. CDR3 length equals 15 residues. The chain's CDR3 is CASSLTGTSNYEQYF. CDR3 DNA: TGTGCCAGCAGCTTAACCGGGACTAGCAACTACGAGCAGTACTTC. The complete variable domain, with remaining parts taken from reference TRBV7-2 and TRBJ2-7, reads GAGVSQSPSNKVTEKGKDVELRCDPISGHTALYWYRQSLGQGLEFLIYFQGNSAPDKSGLPSDRFSAERTGGSVSTLTIQRTQQEDSAVYLCASSLTGTSNYEQYFGPGTRLTVT.

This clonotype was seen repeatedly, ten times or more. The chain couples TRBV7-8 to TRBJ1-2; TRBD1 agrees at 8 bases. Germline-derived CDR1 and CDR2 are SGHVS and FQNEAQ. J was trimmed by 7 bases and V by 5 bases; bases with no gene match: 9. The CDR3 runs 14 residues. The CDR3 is CASSPEWTGTGYTF. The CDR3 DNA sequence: TGTGCCAGCAGCCCAGAATGGACAGGGACTGGCTACACCTTC.

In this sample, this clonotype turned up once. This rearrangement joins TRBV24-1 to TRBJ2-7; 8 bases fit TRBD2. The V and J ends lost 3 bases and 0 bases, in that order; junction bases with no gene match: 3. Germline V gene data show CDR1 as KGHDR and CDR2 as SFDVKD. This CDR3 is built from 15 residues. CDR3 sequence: CATSDTSGSSYEQYF. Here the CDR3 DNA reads TGTGCCACCAGTGATACTAGCGGTAGCTCCTACGAGCAGTACTTC.

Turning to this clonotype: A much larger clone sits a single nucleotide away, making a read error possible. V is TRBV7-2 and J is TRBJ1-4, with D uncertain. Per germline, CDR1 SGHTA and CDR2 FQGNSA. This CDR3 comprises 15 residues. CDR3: CASSLGGIGNEKLLF. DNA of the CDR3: TGTGCCAGCAGCTTAGGAGGGATTGGTAATGAAAAACTGCTTTTT.

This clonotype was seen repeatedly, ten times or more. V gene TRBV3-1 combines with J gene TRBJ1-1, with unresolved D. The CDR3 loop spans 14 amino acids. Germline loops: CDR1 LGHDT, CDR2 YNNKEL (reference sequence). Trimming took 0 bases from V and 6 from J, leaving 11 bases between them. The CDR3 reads CASSQDPGFAEAFF. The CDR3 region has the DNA TGTGCCAGCAGCCAAGACCCGGGGTTCGCTGAAGCTTTCTTT. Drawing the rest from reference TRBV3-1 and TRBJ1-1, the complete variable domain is DTAVSQTPKYLVTQMGNDKSIKCEQNLGHDTMYWYKQDSKKFLKIMFSYNNKELIINETVPNRFSPKSPDKAHLNLHINSLELGDSAVYFCASSQDPGFAEAFFGQGTRLTVV.

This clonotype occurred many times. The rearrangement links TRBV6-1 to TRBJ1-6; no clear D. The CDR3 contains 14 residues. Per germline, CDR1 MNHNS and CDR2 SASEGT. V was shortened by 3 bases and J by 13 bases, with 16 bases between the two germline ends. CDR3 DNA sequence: TGTGCCAGCAGTGAGGCCGGCACCCAGACCCCCCTCCACTTT. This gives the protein CASSEAGTQTPLHF.

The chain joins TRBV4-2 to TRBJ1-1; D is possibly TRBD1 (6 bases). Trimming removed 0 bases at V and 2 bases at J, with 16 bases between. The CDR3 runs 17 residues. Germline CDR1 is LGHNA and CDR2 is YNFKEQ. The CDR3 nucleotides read TGTGCCAGCAGCCAAGATCGGGGCCAGGGACAAAACACTGAAGCTTTCTTT. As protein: CASSQDRGQGQNTEAFF.

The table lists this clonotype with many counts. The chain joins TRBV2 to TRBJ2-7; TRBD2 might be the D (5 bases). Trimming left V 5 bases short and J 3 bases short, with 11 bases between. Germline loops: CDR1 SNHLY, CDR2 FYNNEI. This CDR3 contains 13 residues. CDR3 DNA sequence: TGTGCCAGCAGTCCCGGGAACAGCTACGAGCAGTACTTC. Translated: CASSPGNSYEQYF.

The CDR3 bases are TGTGCCAGCAGTCCGACAGGGTACAGTGCAGATACGCAGTATTTT. This encodes CASSPTGYSADTQYF. The rearrangement joins TRBV27 to TRBJ2-3; 7 nucleotides match TRBD1. CDR3 length: 15 amino acids. Germline V gene lookup returns CDR1 MNHEY and CDR2 SMNVEV (reference sequence). The junction had 9 bases not matched to a gene; V was cut back by 5 bases and J by 4 bases.

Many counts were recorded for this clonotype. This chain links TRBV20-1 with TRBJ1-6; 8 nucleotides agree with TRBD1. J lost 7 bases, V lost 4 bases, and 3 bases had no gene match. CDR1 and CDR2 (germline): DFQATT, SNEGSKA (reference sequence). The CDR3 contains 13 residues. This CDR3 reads CSATQGENSPLHF. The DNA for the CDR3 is TGCAGTGCTACACAGGGGGAGAATTCACCCCTCCACTTT.